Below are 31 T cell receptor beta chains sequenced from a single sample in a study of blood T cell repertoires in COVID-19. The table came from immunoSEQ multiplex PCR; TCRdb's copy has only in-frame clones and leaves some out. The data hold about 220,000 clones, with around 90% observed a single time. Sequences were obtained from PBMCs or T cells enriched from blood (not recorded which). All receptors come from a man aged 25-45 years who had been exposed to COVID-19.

The CDR3 loop is CAWTGTGGQKKLFF. The CDR3 nucleotides are TGTGCCTGGACAGGGACAGGGGGACAGAAGAAACTGTTTTTT. This chain uses TRBV30 with TRBJ1-4; TRBD1 matches 11 bases. CDR1 is GTSNPN, CDR2 SVGIG, per germline (reference sequence). CDR3 size: 14 residues. V was clipped by 4 bases and J by 11 bases; unmatched bases: 9. The whole variable domain, remainder taken from reference TRBV30 and TRBJ1-4, is SQTIHQWPATLVQPVGSPLSLECTVEGTSNPNLYWYRQAAGRGLQLLFYSVGIGQISSEVPQNLSASRPQDRQFILSSKKLLLSDSGFYLCAWTGTGGQKKLFFGSGTQLSVL.

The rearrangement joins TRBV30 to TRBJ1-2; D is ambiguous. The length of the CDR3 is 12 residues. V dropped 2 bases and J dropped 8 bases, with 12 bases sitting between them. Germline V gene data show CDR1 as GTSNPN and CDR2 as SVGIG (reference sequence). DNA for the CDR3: TGTGCCTGGAGTATGCGACTTAACGGCTACACCTTC. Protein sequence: CAWSMRLNGYTF.

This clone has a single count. CDR3 DNA: TGTGCCAGCAGTGACTCGTATCGGGGGGGCCTGTCAGATACGCAGTATTTT. Amino acid sequence: CASSDSYRGGLSDTQYF. This rearrangement joins TRBV6-4 to TRBJ2-3; 8 bases map to TRBD2. The germline gives CDR1 MRHNA, CDR2 SNTAGT. With V trimmed by 0 bases and J by 4 bases, 9 bases remained unmatched. This CDR3 region has 17 residues.

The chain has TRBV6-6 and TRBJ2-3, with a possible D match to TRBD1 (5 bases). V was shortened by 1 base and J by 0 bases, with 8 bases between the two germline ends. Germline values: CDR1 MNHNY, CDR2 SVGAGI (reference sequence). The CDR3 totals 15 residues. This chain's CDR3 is CASSYYQGSTDTQYF. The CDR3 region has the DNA TGTGCCAGCAGTTACTATCAGGGTAGCACAGATACGCAGTATTTT.

The CDR3 DNA reads as TGTGCCAGCAGCCGAGGAACCTGGGGGCAGGGCCAGAAGGAAGCTTTCTTT. Protein product: CASSRGTWGQGQKEAFF. J is TRBJ1-1 and V is TRBV13; perhaps TRBD1 as D (6 bases). The CDR3 is 17 amino acids. Looked up from germline, CDR1 is PRHDT and CDR2 is FYEKMQ (reference sequence). V was trimmed by 5 bases and J by 8 bases, leaving 27 bases between them.

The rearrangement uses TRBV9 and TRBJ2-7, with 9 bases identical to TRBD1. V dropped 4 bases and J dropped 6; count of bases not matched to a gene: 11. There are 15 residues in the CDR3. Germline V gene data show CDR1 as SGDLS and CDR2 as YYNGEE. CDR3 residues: CASSPVGQGGSEQYF. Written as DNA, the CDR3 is TGTGCCAGCAGCCCAGTGGGACAGGGTGGGAGCGAGCAGTACTTC.

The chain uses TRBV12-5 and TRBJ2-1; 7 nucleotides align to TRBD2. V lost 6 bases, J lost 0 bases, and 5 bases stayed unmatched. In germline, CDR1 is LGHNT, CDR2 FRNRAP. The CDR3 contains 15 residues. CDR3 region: CASGPAGSSYNEQFF. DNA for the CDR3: TGTGCTAGTGGCCCAGCGGGGAGCTCCTACAATGAGCAGTTCTTC.

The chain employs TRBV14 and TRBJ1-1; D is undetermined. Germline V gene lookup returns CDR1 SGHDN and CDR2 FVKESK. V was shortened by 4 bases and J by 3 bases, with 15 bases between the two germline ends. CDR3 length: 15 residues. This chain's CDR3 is CASSLLTAADTEAFF. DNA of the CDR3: TGTGCCAGCAGCCTGCTAACAGCGGCTGACACTGAAGCTTTCTTT.

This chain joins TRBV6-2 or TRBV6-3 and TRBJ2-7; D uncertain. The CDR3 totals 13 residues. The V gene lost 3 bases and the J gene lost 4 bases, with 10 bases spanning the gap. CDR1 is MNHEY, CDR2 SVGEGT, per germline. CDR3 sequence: CASSYQGRYEQYF. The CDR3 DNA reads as TGTGCCAGCAGTTATCAAGGCAGGTACGAGCAGTACTTC.

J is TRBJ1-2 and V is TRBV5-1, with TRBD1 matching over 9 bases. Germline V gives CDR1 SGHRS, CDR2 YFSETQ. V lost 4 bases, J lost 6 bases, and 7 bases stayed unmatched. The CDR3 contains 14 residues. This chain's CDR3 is CASSLDRGGDGYTF. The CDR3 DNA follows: TGCGCCAGCAGCCTGGACAGGGGAGGAGATGGCTACACCTTC.

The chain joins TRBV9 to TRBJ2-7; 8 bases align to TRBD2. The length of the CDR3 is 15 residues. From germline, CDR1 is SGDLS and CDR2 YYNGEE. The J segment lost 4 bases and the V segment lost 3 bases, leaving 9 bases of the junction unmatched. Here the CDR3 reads CASSAFSGVVYEQYF. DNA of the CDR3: TGTGCCAGCAGCGCTTTTAGCGGGGTGGTTTACGAGCAGTACTTC. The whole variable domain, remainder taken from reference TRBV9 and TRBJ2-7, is DSGVTQTPKHLITATGQRVTLRCSPRSGDLSVYWYQQSLDQGLQFLIQYYNGEERAKGNILERFSAQQFPDLHSELNLSSLELGDSALYFCASSAFSGVVYEQYFGPGTRLTVT.

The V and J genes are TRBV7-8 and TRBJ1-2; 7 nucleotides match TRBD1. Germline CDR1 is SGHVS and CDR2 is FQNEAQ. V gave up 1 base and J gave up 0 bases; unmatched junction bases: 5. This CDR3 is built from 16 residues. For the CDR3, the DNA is TGTGCCAGCAGCTTAGATCGGCAGGGGGCTAACTATGGCTACACCTTC. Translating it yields CASSLDRQGANYGYTF. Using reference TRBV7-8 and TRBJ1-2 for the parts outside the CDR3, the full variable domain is GAGVSQSPRYKVAKRGQDVALRCDPISGHVSLFWYQQALGQGPEFLTYFQNEAQLDKSGLPSDRFFAERPEGSVSTLKIQRTQQEDSAVYLCASSLDRQGANYGYTFGSGTRLTVV.

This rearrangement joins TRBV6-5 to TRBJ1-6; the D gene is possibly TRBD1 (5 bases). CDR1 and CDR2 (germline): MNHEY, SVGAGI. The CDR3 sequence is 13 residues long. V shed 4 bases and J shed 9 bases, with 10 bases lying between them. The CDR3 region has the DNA TGTGCCAGCAGTTCCGGGGGACCTTCACCCCTCCACTTT. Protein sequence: CASSSGGPSPLHF.

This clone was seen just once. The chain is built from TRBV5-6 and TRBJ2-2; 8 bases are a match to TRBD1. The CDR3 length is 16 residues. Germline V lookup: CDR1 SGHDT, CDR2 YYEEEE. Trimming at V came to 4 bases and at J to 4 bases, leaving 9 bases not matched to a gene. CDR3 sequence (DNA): TGTGCCAGCAGCAACGGACAGGGTTTCGCCACCGGGGAGCTGTTTTTT. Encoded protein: CASSNGQGFATGELFF.

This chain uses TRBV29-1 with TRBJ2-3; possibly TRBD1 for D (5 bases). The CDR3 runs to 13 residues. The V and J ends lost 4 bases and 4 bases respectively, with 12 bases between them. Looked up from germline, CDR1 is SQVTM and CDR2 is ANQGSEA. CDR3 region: CSVAGRASDTQYF. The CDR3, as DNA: TGCAGCGTTGCGGGCAGGGCATCAGATACGCAGTATTTT.

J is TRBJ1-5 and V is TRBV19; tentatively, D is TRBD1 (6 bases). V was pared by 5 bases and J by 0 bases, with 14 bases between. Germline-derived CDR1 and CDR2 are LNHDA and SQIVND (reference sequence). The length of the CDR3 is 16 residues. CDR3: CASSPGVRSSNQPQHF. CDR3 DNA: TGTGCCAGTAGTCCAGGGGTTAGGTCTAGCAATCAGCCCCAGCATTTT. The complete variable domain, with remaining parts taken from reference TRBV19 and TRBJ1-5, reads DGGITQSPKYLFRKEGQNVTLSCEQNLNHDAMYWYRQDPGQGLRLIYYSQIVNDFQKGDIAEGYSVSREKKESFPLTVTSAQKNPTAFYLCASSPGVRSSNQPQHFGDGTRLSIL.

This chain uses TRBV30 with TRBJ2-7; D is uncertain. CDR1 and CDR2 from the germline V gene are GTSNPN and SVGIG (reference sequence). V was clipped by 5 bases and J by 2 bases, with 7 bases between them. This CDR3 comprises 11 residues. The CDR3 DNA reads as TGTGCCTGGGGACCTACCTACGAGCAGTACTTC. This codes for CAWGPTYEQYF.

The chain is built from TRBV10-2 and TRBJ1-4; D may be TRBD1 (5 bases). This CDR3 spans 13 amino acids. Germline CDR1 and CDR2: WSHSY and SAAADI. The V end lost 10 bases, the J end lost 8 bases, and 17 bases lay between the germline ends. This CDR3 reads CAISGGSREKLFF. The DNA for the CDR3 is TGCGCCATTTCGGGGGGGAGTCGGGAAAAACTGTTTTTT.

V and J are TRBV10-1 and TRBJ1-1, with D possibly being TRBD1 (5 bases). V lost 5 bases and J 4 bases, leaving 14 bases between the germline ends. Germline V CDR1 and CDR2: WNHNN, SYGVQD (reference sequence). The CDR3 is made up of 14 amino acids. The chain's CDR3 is CASSPGGSSTEAFF. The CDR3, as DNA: TGCGCCAGCAGTCCGGGGGGGAGTAGCACTGAAGCTTTCTTT.

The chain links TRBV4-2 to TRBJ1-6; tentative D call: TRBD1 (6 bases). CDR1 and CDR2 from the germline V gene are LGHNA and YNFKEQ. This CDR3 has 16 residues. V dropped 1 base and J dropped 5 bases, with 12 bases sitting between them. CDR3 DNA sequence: TGTGCCAGCAGCCAAGTAGGTTCAGGGGATAATTCACCCCTCCACTTT. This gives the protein CASSQVGSGDNSPLHF.

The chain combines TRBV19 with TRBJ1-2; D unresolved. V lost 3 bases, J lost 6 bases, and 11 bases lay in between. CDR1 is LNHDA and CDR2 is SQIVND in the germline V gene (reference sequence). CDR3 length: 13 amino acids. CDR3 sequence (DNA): TGTGCCAGTAGTATGGTTGGCAGGAATGGCTACACCTTC. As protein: CASSMVGRNGYTF.

CDR3 sequence: CASSPTGAEAFF. Here the CDR3 DNA reads TGTGCCAGCAGCCCGACAGGGGCAGAAGCTTTCTTT. The genes are TRBV7-9 and TRBJ1-1, with TRBD1 matching 8 bases. CDR3 length: 12 amino acids. Trimming at V came to 5 bases and at J to 8 bases, leaving 4 bases not matched to a gene. Germline values: CDR1 SEHNR, CDR2 FQNEAQ (reference sequence).

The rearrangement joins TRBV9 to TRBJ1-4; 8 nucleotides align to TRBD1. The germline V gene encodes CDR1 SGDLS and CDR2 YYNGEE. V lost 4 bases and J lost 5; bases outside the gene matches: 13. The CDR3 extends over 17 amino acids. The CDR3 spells CASSLSGTGPLNEKLFF. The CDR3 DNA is TGTGCCAGCAGCTTATCCGGGACAGGTCCTTTAAATGAAAAACTGTTTTTT.

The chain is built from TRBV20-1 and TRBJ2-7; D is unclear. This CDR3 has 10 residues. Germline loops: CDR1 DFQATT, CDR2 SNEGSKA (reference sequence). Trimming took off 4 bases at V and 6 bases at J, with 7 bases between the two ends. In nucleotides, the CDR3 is TGCAGTGCTACTAAGTGCGAGCAGTACTTC. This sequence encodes CSATKCEQYF.

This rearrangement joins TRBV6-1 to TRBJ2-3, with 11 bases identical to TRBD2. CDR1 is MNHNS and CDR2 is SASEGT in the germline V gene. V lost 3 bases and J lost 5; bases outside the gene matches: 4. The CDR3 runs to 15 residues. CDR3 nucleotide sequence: TGTGCCAGCAGTGAGACTAGCGGGGTGGGAGATACGCAGTATTTT. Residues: CASSETSGVGDTQYF.

The CDR3 coding sequence is TGCGCCAGCAGCCAAGACGGCACAGGGGTGGGGGGCTACACCTTC. Translating gives CASSQDGTGVGGYTF. This chain connects TRBV4-1 to TRBJ1-2; 7 bases align to TRBD1. This CDR3 has 15 amino acids. Per the germline V gene, CDR1 is MGHRA and CDR2 is YSYEKL. J was trimmed by 8 bases and V by 0 bases; bases with no gene match: 9.

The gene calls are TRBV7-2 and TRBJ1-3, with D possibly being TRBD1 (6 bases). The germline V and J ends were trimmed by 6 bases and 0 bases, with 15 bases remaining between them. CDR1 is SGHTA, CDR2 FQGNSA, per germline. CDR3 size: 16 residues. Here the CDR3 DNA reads TGTGCCAGCAGATCGGACAGCCCGAGCTCTGGAAACACCATATATTTT. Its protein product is CASRSDSPSSGNTIYF.

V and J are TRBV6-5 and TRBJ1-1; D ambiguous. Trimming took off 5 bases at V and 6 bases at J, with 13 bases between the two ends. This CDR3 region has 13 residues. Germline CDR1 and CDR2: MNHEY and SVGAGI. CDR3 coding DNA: TGTGCCAGCAGTCCGACTCTCGGGGCTGAAGCTTTCTTT. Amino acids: CASSPTLGAEAFF.

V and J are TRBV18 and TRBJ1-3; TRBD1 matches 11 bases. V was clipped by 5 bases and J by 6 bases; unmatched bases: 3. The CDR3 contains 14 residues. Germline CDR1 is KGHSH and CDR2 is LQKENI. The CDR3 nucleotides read TGTGCCAGCTCATCGGGACAGGGGGAAAACACCATATATTTT. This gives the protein CASSSGQGENTIYF.

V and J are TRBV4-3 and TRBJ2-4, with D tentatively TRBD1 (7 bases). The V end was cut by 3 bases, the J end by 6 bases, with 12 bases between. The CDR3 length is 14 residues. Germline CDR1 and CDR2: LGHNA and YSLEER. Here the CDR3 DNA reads TGCGCCAGCAGCCAGAACAGGGGAGGAAACATTCAGTACTTC. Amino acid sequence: CASSQNRGGNIQYF.

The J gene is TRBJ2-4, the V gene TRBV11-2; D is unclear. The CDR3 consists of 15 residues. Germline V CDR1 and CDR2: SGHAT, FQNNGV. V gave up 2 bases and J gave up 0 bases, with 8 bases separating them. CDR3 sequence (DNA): TGTGCCAGCAGCTTACTACAGCTAGCCAAAAACATTCAGTACTTC. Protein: CASSLLQLAKNIQYF.